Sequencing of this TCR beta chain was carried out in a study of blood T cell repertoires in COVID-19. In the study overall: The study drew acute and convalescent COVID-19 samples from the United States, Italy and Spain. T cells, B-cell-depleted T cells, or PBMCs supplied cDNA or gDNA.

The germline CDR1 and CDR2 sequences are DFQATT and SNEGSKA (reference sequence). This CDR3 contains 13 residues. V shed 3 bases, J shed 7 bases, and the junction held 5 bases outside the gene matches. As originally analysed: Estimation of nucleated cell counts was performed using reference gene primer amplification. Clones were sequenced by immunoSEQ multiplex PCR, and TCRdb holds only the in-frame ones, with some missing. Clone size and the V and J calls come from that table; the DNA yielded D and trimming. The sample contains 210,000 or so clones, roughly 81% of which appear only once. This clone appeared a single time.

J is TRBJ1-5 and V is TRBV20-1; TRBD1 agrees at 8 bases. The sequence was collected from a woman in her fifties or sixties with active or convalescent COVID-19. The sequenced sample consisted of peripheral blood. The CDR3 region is CSASQGASQPQHF. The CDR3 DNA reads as TGCAGTGCTAGTCAGGGGGCCTCCCAGCCCCAGCATTTT.